Below are 3 T cell receptor beta chains sequenced from a single sample in a study of beta chain features in type 1 diabetes (dated by TCRdb to between 2018 and 2020). Paper-wide results and their limitations: In all four CD4+ subsets, TCRB CDR3 length was moderately but significantly shorter in type 1 diabetes patients.

Library preparation was by the immunoSEQ multiplex PCR assay. All of the isolated RNA was reverse transcribed with the High Capacity cDNA Reverse Transcription Kit, so expressed TCRB transcripts were sequenced. The immuneACCESS repertoire file appears here via TCRdb, limited to in-frame rearrangements. These files lack a portion of the clones; in checked studies, under half of the deficit traces to unresolved V genes, and the cause of the others is not known. The sample table shows approximately 270,000 clones, and approximately 14% are seen once. The ten largest make up about 0.015% of the sample. No antigen is known for these receptors. The sequenced sample consisted of naive CD4+ T cells from blood. According to the study, the label for this sample's cell subset or site signals: true naive CD4+ T cells. These receptor sequences come from a man younger than 40 with type 1 diabetes.

The chain has TRBV9 and TRBJ2-6; no clear D. Trimming took off 0 bases at V and 3 bases at J, with 10 bases between the two ends. The CDR3 has 16 residues. From germline, CDR1 is SGDLS and CDR2 YYNGEE. DNA for the CDR3: TGTGCCAGCAGCGTAGGAAAGAGCTTTGGGGCCAACGTCCTGACTTTC. This encodes CASSVGKSFGANVLTF.

The rearrangement uses TRBV5-1 and TRBJ2-6; D is undetermined. Deletions cut 4 bases from V and 1 base from J, with 9 bases between. The length of the CDR3 is 15 residues. The V gene's germline CDR1 is SGHRS and CDR2 YFSETQ. DNA of the CDR3: TGCGCCAGCAGCAATCCGGTATCTGGGGCCAACGTCCTGACTTTC. It specifies CASSNPVSGANVLTF.

The rearrangement joins TRBV5-4 to TRBJ1-1; no reliable D call. Trimming shortened V by 4 bases and J by 0 bases, and 7 bases separated the two germline ends. This CDR3 region has 13 residues. Germline CDR1 and CDR2: SGHNT and YYREEE (reference sequence). The CDR3 DNA sequence: TGTGCCAGCAGCCACTACATGAACACTGAAGCTTTCTTT. Amino acids: CASSHYMNTEAFF. Full variable domain (outside the CDR3, taken from reference TRBV5-4 and TRBJ1-1): ETGVTQSPTHLIKTRGQQVTLRCSSQSGHNTVSWYQQALGQGPQFIFQYYREEENGRGNFPPRFSGLQFPNYSSELNVNALELDDSALYLCASSHYMNTEAFFGQGTRLTVV.